This T cell receptor beta chain emerged from a study of cytotoxic CD8 clonotypes in ibrutinib-treated CLL. Notes on the study in general: Exceeding age-matched healthy donors, baseline clonality also tracked the counts of circulating CD8+ T cells. In sustained-remission versus progressing patients, sampling times differed.

With regard to this clone: What it recognizes is unknown.

Measured with immunoSEQ multiplex PCR; TCRdb has only the in-frame clones, and not every one. The sample has 160,000 or so clones; approximately 80% are singletons. This CDR3 comprises 17 residues. V was clipped by 3 bases and J by 7 bases, with 25 bases between them. Germline V CDR1 and CDR2: LGHNA, YSLEER. The J gene is TRBJ2-7, the V gene TRBV4-3, with D tentatively TRBD1 or TRBD2 (5 bases each). This receptor was obtained from a human donor with chronic lymphocytic leukemia. The starting material was PBMCs, obtained after 12 months of ibrutinib treatment. The CDR3 sequence: CASSHVSFGTTLVEQYF. CDR3 nucleotide sequence: TGCGCCAGCAGCCACGTATCTTTTGGGACCACATTAGTTGAGCAGTACTTC.